This TCR beta chain appears in the sequencing data of a study of blood T cell repertoires in COVID-19. Clones were sequenced by immunoSEQ multiplex PCR, and TCRdb holds only the in-frame ones, with some missing. The repertoire has about 280,000 clones, almost 85% of them found once; the top ten carry 4% to 6%. CDR3 size: 15 residues. Trimming cost V 0 bases and J 6 bases; bases outside gene matches: 4. Germline-derived CDR1 and CDR2 are LGHNA and YNFKEQ. Sequencing used peripheral blood. The genes are TRBV4-2 and TRBJ1-1; 10 positions agree with TRBD1. This clonotype was sampled from a man aged 45-65 years with active or convalescent COVID-19. CDR3 loop: CASSQETGGSAEAFF. The CDR3 DNA sequence: TGTGCCAGCAGCCAAGAGACAGGGGGCTCCGCTGAAGCTTTCTTT.